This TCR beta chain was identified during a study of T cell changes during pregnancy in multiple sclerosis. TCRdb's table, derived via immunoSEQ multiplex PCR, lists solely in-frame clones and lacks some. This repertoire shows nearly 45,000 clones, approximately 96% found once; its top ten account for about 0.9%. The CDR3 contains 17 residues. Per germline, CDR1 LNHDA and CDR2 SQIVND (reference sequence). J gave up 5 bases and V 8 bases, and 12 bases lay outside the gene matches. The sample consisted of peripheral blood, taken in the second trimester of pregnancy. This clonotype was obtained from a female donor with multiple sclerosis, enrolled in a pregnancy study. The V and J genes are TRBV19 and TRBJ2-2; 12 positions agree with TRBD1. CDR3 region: CASAGTGGLGLTGELFF. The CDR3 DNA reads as TGTGCCAGTGCCGGGACAGGGGGCCTAGGTTTAACCGGGGAGCTGTTTTTT.